This T cell receptor (beta chain) stems from a study of beta chain features in type 1 diabetes. Study conclusions and caveats: A closer apparent resemblance between naive, central memory and Treg TCRB repertoires was seen in patients than in healthy donors. Type 1 diabetes patients showed a moderate but significant shortening of TCRB CDR3s in all four CD4+ subsets.

On this clone itself: Its target is not known.

The single heparinised draw taken from each donor contained roughly 100 mL of blood on average. Each of the CD4+ naive, central memory, regulatory and stem cell-like memory populations was sorted via CD45RO/CCR7/CD25/CD127/CD95/CD27. Every bit of the isolated RNA underwent reverse transcription, so sequencing read expressed TCRB transcripts. Clones were sequenced by immunoSEQ multiplex PCR, and TCRdb holds only the in-frame ones, with some missing. The sample yields more than 250,000 clones, roughly 22% seen once. This CDR3 comprises 14 residues. V was trimmed by 6 bases and J by 1 base, leaving 12 bases between them. Per the germline V gene, CDR1 is ENHRY and CDR2 is SYGVKD.

The sequence was obtained from a woman aged 35 to 49 with type 1 diabetes. The J gene is TRBJ1-1, the V gene TRBV10-3; D call uncertain. Material for sequencing was naive CD4+ T cells from blood. The CDR3 DNA is TGTGCCATCAGCATCGGGGTCTCGAACACTGAAGCTTTCTTT. Translating gives CAISIGVSNTEAFF.